Listed below are T cell receptor beta chains from one sample, sequenced in a study of T cells after yellow fever vaccination. Via MiXCR, TCRdb re-called the 5' RACE reads, giving one row per CDR3 protein. The data contain 200,000 to 300,000 distinct CDR3 sequences, roughly 7.2% of them seen just once; the ten biggest clones take up about 0.85%. This material consisted of CD4+ T cells sorted from PBMCs, taken 15 days after the yellow fever booster vaccination. These receptors came from a man aged 25-45 years who received the YFV17D yellow fever vaccine. CDR3s include the opening cysteine and the closing phenylalanine or tryptophan. D genes are given only for firm matches. Only some rows state a clone size, as once, few, many or a class for expanded clones.

CDR3 length,D gene,clone size,J gene,V gene,CDR3 protein,CDR3 DNA
15,.,.,TRBJ2-5,TRBV15,CATSRVQRSQETQYF,TGTGCCACCAGCAGAGTCCAGCGTTCGCAAGAGACCCAGTACTTC
16,.,few,TRBJ2-3,TRBV5-1,CASSLGVAASTDTQYF,TGCGCCAGCAGCTTGGGAGTGGCAGCTTCCACAGATACGCAGTATTTT
14,.,many,TRBJ2-3,TRBV7-9,CASSGVVYTDTQYF,TGTGCCAGCAGCGGTGTGGTGTACACAGATACGCAGTATTTT
15,.,.,TRBJ2-6,TRBV12-3/TRBV12-4,CASTIIARGANVLTF,TGTGCCAGCACAATCATCGCGCGTGGGGCCAACGTCCTGACTTTC
15,TRBD1,many,TRBJ2-5,TRBV4-2,CASSPLEQGKETQYF,TGTGCCAGCAGCCCATTAGAACAGGGGAAAGAGACCCAGTACTTC
16,.,few,TRBJ2-6,TRBV6-4,CASSGTTVAGANVLTF,TGTGCCAGCAGTGGGACTACCGTCGCTGGGGCCAACGTCCTGACTTTC
15,TRBD1,.,TRBJ2-1,TRBV12-3/TRBV12-4,CASSLRRQGYNEQFF,TGTGCCAGCAGTTTGAGACGACAGGGGTACAATGAGCAGTTCTTC
18,.,many,TRBJ2-3,TRBV11-1,CASSPERPLAPSTDTQYF,TGTGCCAGCAGCCCCGAGCGACCACTAGCACCTAGCACAGATACGCAGTATTTT
15,TRBD1,.,TRBJ1-5,TRBV4-3,CASSQEDRADQPQHF,TGCGCCAGCAGCCAAGAGGACAGGGCAGATCAGCCCCAGCATTTT
15,TRBD2,.,TRBJ2-3,TRBV5-1,CASSWTSGSRDTQYF,TGCGCCAGCAGCTGGACTAGCGGGAGTCGAGATACGCAGTATTTT
17,TRBD1,few,TRBJ1-2,TRBV6-5,CASSLGDRRSANYGYTF,TGTGCCAGCAGTTTGGGGGACAGACGGTCGGCTAACTATGGCTACACCTTC
12,.,few,TRBJ1-4,TRBV12-3/TRBV12-4,CASSPGWEKLFF,TGTGCCAGCAGCCCGGGGTGGGAAAAACTGTTTTTT
15,.,.,TRBJ2-1,TRBV20-1,CSAPSRTSIRNEQFF,TGCAGTGCTCCGTCGCGGACAAGTATAAGGAATGAGCAGTTCTTC
15,.,.,TRBJ2-5,TRBV20-1,CSARDRRQVQETQYF,TGCAGTGCTAGAGACCGCCGACAGGTTCAAGAGACCCAGTACTTC
16,TRBD2,.,TRBJ2-3,TRBV20-1,CSATRTSGSRADTQYF,TGCAGTGCTACCCGGACTAGCGGGAGTAGGGCAGATACGCAGTATTTT
14,TRBD1,.,TRBJ2-1,TRBV7-8,CASSLARDRGRWFF,TGTGCCAGCAGCTTAGCTCGGGACAGGGGGAGGTGGTTCTTC
15,.,.,TRBJ2-7,TRBV4-3,CASSPRMDPGHEQYF,TGCGCCAGCAGCCCAAGAATGGACCCGGGCCACGAGCAGTACTTC
15,.,many,TRBJ2-1,TRBV3-1,CASSQEVGLPNEQFF,TGTGCCAGCAGCCAAGAAGTTGGGCTGCCCAATGAGCAGTTCTTC
12,.,many,TRBJ1-4,TRBV12-3/TRBV12-4,CASRVRGGKLFF,TGTGCCAGCAGAGTAAGGGGGGGAAAACTGTTTTTT
13,.,few,TRBJ2-2,TRBV20-1,CSAKTVNTGELFF,TGCAGTGCCAAGACTGTAAACACCGGGGAGCTGTTTTTT